The present entry profiles one T cell receptor beta chain with its context. Its antigen is undetermined. The data stem from a study of T cells in Graves' hyperthyroidism and ophthalmopathy. Whole-study findings and limits: Ophthalmopathy and stable hyperthyroidism were separated by a 13 V-J model.

There were TCR beta CDR3 regions amplified from RNA transcripts. The TCR CDR3 was amplified in a first-round RT-PCR using the HTBI primer set. Each CDR3 protein gets one entry after TCRdb re-called the multiplex PCR reads with MiXCR. The sample consists of 500,000 to 800,000 distinct CDR3 sequences, roughly 46% of them appearing once. The germline V and J ends were trimmed by 8 bases and 1 base, with 9 bases remaining between them. CDR1 is SQVTM and CDR2 is ANQGSEA in the germline V gene. This CDR3 is 13 amino acids long. This chain links TRBV29-1 with TRBJ2-6; D is possibly TRBD1 or TRBD2 (5 bases each). This TCR derives from an adult man with Graves' disease, either hyperthyroidism or ophthalmopathy (not recorded which). Sequencing input: peripheral blood or thyroid tissue (not recorded which). The CDR3, as DNA: TGCAGCTTAGGGGAGTCTGGGGCCAACGTCCTGACTTTC. Protein sequence: CSLGESGANVLTF.